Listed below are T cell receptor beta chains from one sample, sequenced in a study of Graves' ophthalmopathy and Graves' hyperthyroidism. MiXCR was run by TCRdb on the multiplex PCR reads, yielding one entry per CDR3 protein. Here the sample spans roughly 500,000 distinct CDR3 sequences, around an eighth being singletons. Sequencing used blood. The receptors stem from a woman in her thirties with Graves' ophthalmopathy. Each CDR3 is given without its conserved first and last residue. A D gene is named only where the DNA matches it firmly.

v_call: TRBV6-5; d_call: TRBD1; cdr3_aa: ASSYATGVGGYT
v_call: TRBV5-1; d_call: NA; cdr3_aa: ASSFSRQDFDSPLH
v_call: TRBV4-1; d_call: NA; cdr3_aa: ASSQATGRGYT
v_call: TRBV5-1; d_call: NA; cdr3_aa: ASSSLPGTSYEQY
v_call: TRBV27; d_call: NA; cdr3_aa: ASRVGTLGSPLH
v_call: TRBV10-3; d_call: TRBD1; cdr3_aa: AISERDRWDYGYT
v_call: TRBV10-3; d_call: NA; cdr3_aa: AISVTGLNTEAF
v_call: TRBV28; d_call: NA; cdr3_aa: ASSTPTMHTEAF
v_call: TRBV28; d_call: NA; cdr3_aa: ASSRQYEAF
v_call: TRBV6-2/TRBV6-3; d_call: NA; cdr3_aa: ASSYPPLGREQY
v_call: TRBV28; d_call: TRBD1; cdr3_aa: ASSLYRGSNSPLH
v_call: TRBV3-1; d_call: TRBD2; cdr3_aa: ASSLGLAQETQY
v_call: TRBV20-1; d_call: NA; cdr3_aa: SARDLTGPNTGELF
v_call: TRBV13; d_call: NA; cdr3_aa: ASSPVGTNTEAF
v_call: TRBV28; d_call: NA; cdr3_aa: ASSQFKGEQY
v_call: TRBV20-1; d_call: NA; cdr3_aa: SAFSGSYEQY